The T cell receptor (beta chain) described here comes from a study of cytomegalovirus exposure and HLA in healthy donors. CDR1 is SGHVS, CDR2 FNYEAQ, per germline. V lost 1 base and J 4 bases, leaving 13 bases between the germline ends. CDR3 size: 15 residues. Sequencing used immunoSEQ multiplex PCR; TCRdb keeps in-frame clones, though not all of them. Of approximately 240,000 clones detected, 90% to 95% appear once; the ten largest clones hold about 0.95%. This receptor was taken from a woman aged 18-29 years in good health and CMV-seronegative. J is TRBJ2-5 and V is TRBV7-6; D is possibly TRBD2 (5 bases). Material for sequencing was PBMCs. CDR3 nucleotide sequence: TGTGCCAGCAGCTTAGAGGGTCCTGCGGGAGAGACCCAGTACTTC. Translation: CASSLEGPAGETQYF.